The 7 T cell receptor beta chains listed next were all sequenced from one sample in a study of blood T cell repertoires in COVID-19. Repertoires were generated with immunoSEQ multiplex PCR, while TCRdb's copy carries only in-frame clones and drops some. Here the sample spans 310,000 or so clones, nearly 90% being singletons. Sequenced: PBMCs or T cells enriched from blood (not recorded which). The source is a woman aged 18-29 years with acute COVID-19.

This sequence joins TRBV27 and TRBJ2-3; perhaps TRBD1 as D (6 bases). The V and J ends lost 4 bases and 0 bases respectively, with 14 bases between them. Germline V CDR1 and CDR2: MNHEY, SMNVEV (reference sequence). The CDR3 loop spans 16 amino acids. Here the CDR3 reads CASSYRTAESTDTQYF. The CDR3 bases are TGTGCCAGCAGTTACCGGACAGCAGAAAGCACAGATACGCAGTATTTT.

V is TRBV30 and J is TRBJ1-2; no definite D call. The germline V gene has CDR1 GTSNPN and CDR2 SVGIG (reference sequence). CDR3 length equals 14 residues. Trimming stripped 8 bases from V and 0 bases from J, with 16 bases between. This CDR3 reads CANGGEQANYGYTF. CDR3 bases: TGTGCCAATGGTGGGGAGCAGGCTAACTATGGCTACACCTTC.

This chain links TRBV4-2 with TRBJ2-3, with 10 bases fitting TRBD2. This CDR3 has 15 residues. V lost 3 bases and J lost 4; bases outside the gene matches: 4. The V gene's germline CDR1 is LGHNA and CDR2 YNFKEQ. The CDR3 sequence: CASSQSLAGADTQYF. Written as DNA, the CDR3 is TGTGCCAGCAGCCAGTCTCTAGCGGGAGCAGATACGCAGTATTTT.

This rearrangement joins TRBV5-1 to TRBJ1-3; a weak D match, TRBD1 (6 bases). The V end was cut by 4 bases, the J end by 0 bases, with 14 bases between. The CDR3 spans 16 residues. CDR1 is SGHRS, CDR2 YFSETQ, per germline. The CDR3 DNA follows: TGCGCCAGCAGCACGCTACAGGGTTTCTCTGGAAACACCATATATTTT. Translated, it gives CASSTLQGFSGNTIYF.

This chain connects TRBV30 to TRBJ1-6, with 7 bases matching TRBD1. CDR3 length: 15 amino acids. V lost 1 base and J lost 4; bases outside the gene matches: 4. Germline V gene data show CDR1 as GTSNPN and CDR2 as SVGIG (reference sequence). The CDR3 loop is CAWSDQGGYNSPLHF. Written as DNA, the CDR3 is TGTGCCTGGAGTGACCAGGGGGGTTATAATTCACCCCTCCACTTT.

V is TRBV7-9 and J is TRBJ2-2; TRBD1 is a possible D gene (5 bases). The CDR3 extends over 16 amino acids. CDR1 is SEHNR, CDR2 FQNEAQ, per germline (reference sequence). V was trimmed by 1 base and J by 5 bases, leaving 14 bases between them. This CDR3 is CASSLGQGGDTGELFF. CDR3 coding DNA: TGTGCCAGCAGCTTAGGGCAGGGTGGAGATACCGGGGAGCTGTTTTTT.

In this sample, this clone turned up once. The chain joins TRBV7-2 to TRBJ1-6; 8 bases are shared with TRBD1. V gave up 3 bases and J gave up 5 bases; unmatched junction bases: 9. This CDR3 has 17 residues. In germline, CDR1 is SGHTA, CDR2 FQGNSA. DNA of the CDR3: TGTGCCAGCAGCTTTAGGAGGGGACAGGCAGATAATTCACCCCTCCACTTT. Translating it yields CASSFRRGQADNSPLHF.